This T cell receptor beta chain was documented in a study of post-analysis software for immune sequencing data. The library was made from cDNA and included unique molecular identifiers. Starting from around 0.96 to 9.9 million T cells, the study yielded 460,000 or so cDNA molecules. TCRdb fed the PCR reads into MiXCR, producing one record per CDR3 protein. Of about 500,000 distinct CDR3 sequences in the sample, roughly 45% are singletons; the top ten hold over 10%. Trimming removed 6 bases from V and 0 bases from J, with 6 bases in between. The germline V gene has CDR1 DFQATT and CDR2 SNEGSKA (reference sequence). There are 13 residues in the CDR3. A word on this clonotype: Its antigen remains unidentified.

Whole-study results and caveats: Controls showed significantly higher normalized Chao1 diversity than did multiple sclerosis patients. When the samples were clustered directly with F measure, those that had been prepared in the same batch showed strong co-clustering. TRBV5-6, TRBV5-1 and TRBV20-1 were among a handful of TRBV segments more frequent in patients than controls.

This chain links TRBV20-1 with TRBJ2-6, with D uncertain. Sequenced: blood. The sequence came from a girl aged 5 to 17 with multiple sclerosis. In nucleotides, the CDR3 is TGCAGTGCCCCGATCTCTGGGGCCAACGTCCTGACTTTC. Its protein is CSAPISGANVLTF.